The sequence of this TCR beta chain was determined in a study of T cell responses to AZD1222 COVID-19 vaccine. Trimming shortened V by 0 bases and J by 7 bases, and 19 bases separated the two germline ends. The germline V gene has CDR1 MGHRA and CDR2 YSYEKL. The CDR3 length is 17 residues. Overall study findings and caveats: Repertoire samples came only from after the peak T cell response.

Profiled with immunoSEQ multiplex PCR; TCRdb holds only in-frame clones, not every one. This sample has some 49,000 clones; roughly 89% occur once, and the top ten carry 1.1%. Regarding this clone: What it binds is unknown.

The sequence derives from an adult who received the AZD1222 COVID-19 vaccine. The sequenced sample was peripheral blood, obtained 28 days after the second AZD1222 dose. V and J are TRBV4-1 and TRBJ2-1; D may be TRBD2 (5 bases). The DNA for the CDR3 is TGCGCCAGCAGCCAAGATCGGGCCGGACTTCGAAGGAATGAGCAGTTCTTC. Residues: CASSQDRAGLRRNEQFF.